A selection of T cell receptor beta chains follows, all from one sample in a study of graft-versus-host responses after intestinal transplantation. What these receptors recognize is not known. Method: immunoSEQ multiplex PCR; TCRdb's copy keeps in-frame clones and lacks some. The top ten hold roughly 0.49% of the sample, which has tens of thousands of clones, 85% to 95% seen once. The starting material was unstimulated CD8+ T cells sorted from spleen or lymph node cells, obtained before intestinal transplant. The source is a human donor who received an intestinal transplant. Each CDR3 is given without its conserved first and last residue.

v_gene	j_gene	CDR3aa
TRBV4-2	TRBJ1-4	ASSQDRAQGLEKLF
TRBV19	TRBJ2-1	ASSIGDPYNEQF
TRBV30	TRBJ1-2	AWSSSGPGYT
TRBV29-1	TRBJ2-1	SVVFVLTAHNEQF
TRBV30	TRBJ2-3	AWYRGVTDTQY
TRBV7-8	TRBJ2-7	ASSLEGAGEQY
TRBV11-2	TRBJ1-1	ASSLDGGYTEAF
TRBV4-2	TRBJ1-5	ASSQDERVLGQPQH
TRBV27	TRBJ1-2	ASSFRGTNYGYT
TRBV4-1	TRBJ1-1	ASSHEERYEAF
TRBV4-2	TRBJ2-2	ASSQDNSAAGELF
TRBV5-1	TRBJ2-3	ASRSTDTQY
TRBV4-1	TRBJ1-4	ASSQERTPISEKLF
TRBV29-1	TRBJ2-3	SVGLADTQY
TRBV10-1	TRBJ2-3	ASSGGPTTDTQY
TRBV4-1	TRBJ2-1	ASSQGSVTLNEQF
TRBV5-4	TRBJ1-1	ASSFRGNTEAF
TRBV19	TRBJ2-3	ASSIGRLAGVTDTQY
TRBV13	TRBJ2-7	ASSPPGAYEQY
TRBV6-1	TRBJ2-7	ASSEIGVPYEQY
TRBV5-5	TRBJ2-7	ASSLAGTPGRAQY
TRBV5-6	TRBJ2-7	ASSGGQDLRLWY
TRBV5-6	TRBJ1-4	ASSSGGHLYEKLF
TRBV7-9	TRBJ2-1	ACPGGSSYNEQF
TRBV12-5	TRBJ2-3	ASGLVWVAGHDTDTQY
TRBV27	TRBJ1-2	ASSPKSGGWGYT
TRBV5-6	TRBJ2-1	ASSPTYYSYNEQF
TRBV19	TRBJ2-3	ASSPGGASDTQY
TRBV27	TRBJ2-7	ASSTWGLAGGYEQY
TRBV27	TRBJ2-7	ASSPGVEQY
TRBV19	TRBJ1-4	ASSIRGETNEKLF
TRBV7-6	TRBJ1-6	ASSLTGSNNSPLH
TRBV27	TRBJ1-5	ASSPSGGSPPQH
TRBV30	TRBJ1-5	AWSVGGDQPQH
TRBV19	TRBJ2-3	ASSMGGPDTQY
TRBV19	TRBJ2-7	ASSIAGSPNEQY
TRBV19	TRBJ2-7	ASGAVGEQY
TRBV7-3	TRBJ2-7	ASSFGGGSDEQY